Presented here are 16 T cell receptor beta chains from one specimen sequenced in a study of cytomegalovirus exposure and HLA in healthy donors. The PCR used 60 Vbeta and 13 Jbeta primers. TCRdb's copy holds only in-frame clones and misses some; the assay was immunoSEQ multiplex PCR. This table has roughly 86,000 clones, around 69% appearing once. Sequences were obtained from PBMCs. All receptors derive from a man aged 25-45 years in good health and CMV-seronegative.

V and J are TRBV18 and TRBJ2-3; 9 bases fit TRBD1. CDR3 size: 15 residues. Germline lookup yields CDR1 KGHSH and CDR2 LQKENI. Germline trimming cut 6 bases from V and 0 bases from J; bases unmatched to any gene: 4. The CDR3 protein is CASSTGTGSTDTQYF. The DNA of the CDR3 is TGTGCCAGCTCGACCGGGACAGGGAGCACAGATACGCAGTATTTT.

This clone has more than one count but fewer than ten. The genes are TRBV9 and TRBJ1-2; maybe TRBD1 (5 bases). Germline-derived CDR1 and CDR2 are SGDLS and YYNGEE. The CDR3 has 17 residues. Trimming removed 3 bases from V and 7 bases from J, with 25 bases in between. For the CDR3, the DNA is TGTGCCAGCAGCGAGACGATGGGGGGGACTATTCAAGGTGGCTACACCTTC. Residues: CASSETMGGTIQGGYTF.

This clone occurred a few times. The chain links TRBV11-3 to TRBJ2-3, with 7 nucleotides matching TRBD1. Trimming took 5 bases from V and 1 from J; bases not matched to a gene: 9. Looked up from germline, CDR1 is SGHNT and CDR2 is YENEEA. The CDR3 extends over 16 amino acids. The CDR3 protein is CASSPGTVGGTDTQYF. In DNA, the CDR3 is TGTGCCAGCAGCCCCGGGACAGTTGGAGGCACAGATACGCAGTATTTT.

The chain recombines TRBV23-1 with TRBJ1-4; 7 bases are a match to TRBD1. TRBV23-1 is an open reading frame whose function is uncertain. The CDR3 is 17 amino acids. V was clipped by 0 bases and J by 8 bases; unmatched bases: 12. The CDR3, as DNA: TGCGCCAGCAGTCAATCGAAGGGGGCGTCGATTGAAGAAAAACTGTTTTTT. Translating gives CASSQSKGASIEEKLFF.

The CDR3: CASSTQGGHETQYF. DNA of the CDR3: TGTGCCAGTAGTACACAGGGGGGGCACGAGACCCAGTACTTC. The chain employs TRBV19 and TRBJ2-5, with D possibly being TRBD1 (8 bases). Germline V lookup: CDR1 LNHDA, CDR2 SQIVND (reference sequence). Trimming took off 4 bases at V and 5 bases at J, with 14 bases between the two ends. The CDR3 has 14 amino acids. Using reference TRBV19 and TRBJ2-5 for the parts outside the CDR3, the full variable domain is DGGITQSPKYLFRKEGQNVTLSCEQNLNHDAMYWYRQDPGQGLRLIYYSQIVNDFQKGDIAEGYSVSREKKESFPLTVTSAQKNPTAFYLCASSTQGGHETQYFGPGTRLLVL.

This chain joins TRBV27 and TRBJ1-2; D is undetermined. Germline-derived CDR1 and CDR2 are MNHEY and SMNVEV (reference sequence). V was clipped by 0 bases and J by 1 base, with 9 bases between them. This CDR3 is 15 amino acids long. The DNA of the CDR3 is TGTGCCAGCAGTTTATCCGGCGGGGTTAACTATGGCTACACCTTC. Amino acid sequence: CASSLSGGVNYGYTF.

The V gene is TRBV7-9, the J gene TRBJ1-3; D is unclear. Trimming removed 5 bases from V and 3 bases from J, with 8 bases in between. The CDR3 runs to 13 residues. The germline V gene has CDR1 SEHNR and CDR2 FQNEAQ (reference sequence). The CDR3 loop reads CASSPDNGNTIYF. Here the CDR3 DNA reads TGTGCCAGCAGCCCAGATAATGGAAACACCATATATTTT. Drawing the rest from reference TRBV7-9 and TRBJ1-3, the complete variable domain is DTGVSQNPRHKITKRGQNVTFRCDPISEHNRLYWYRQTLGQGPEFLTYFQNEAQLEKSRLLSDRFSAERPKGSFSTLEIQRTEQGDSAMYLCASSPDNGNTIYFGEGSWLTVV.

The CDR3 reads CASSSYSQETQYF. Written as DNA, the CDR3 is TGTGCCAGTAGTAGTTACTCCCAAGAGACCCAGTACTTC. This chain joins TRBV19 and TRBJ2-5, with D hard to call. The CDR3 is made up of 13 amino acids. The V end lost 4 bases, the J end lost 1 base, and 7 bases lay between the germline ends. CDR1 is LNHDA and CDR2 is SQIVND in the germline V gene (reference sequence).

The chain uses TRBV10-1 and TRBJ1-2; D is ambiguous. V was trimmed by 4 bases and J by 3 bases, leaving 18 bases between them. This CDR3 region has 16 residues. Germline V CDR1 and CDR2: WNHNN, SYGVQD (reference sequence). As DNA, the CDR3 is TGCGCCAGCAGTGTGGCCAGTCCGAAGGAGGACTATGGCTACACCTTC. Its translation is CASSVASPKEDYGYTF.

V usage is TRBV7-9 and J usage is TRBJ2-1, with 8 nucleotides matching TRBD2. The junction had 7 bases not matched to a gene; V was cut back by 3 bases and J by 3 bases. The CDR3 covers 16 residues. CDR1 and CDR2 from the germline V gene are SEHNR and FQNEAQ (reference sequence). The CDR3: CASSFGPGLVYNEQFF. CDR3 in DNA: TGTGCCAGCAGCTTCGGTCCGGGACTAGTCTACAATGAGCAGTTCTTC.

The chain combines TRBV19 with TRBJ2-7, with a weak D call TRBD1 (6 bases). Looked up from germline, CDR1 is LNHDA and CDR2 is SQIVND (reference sequence). The CDR3 spans 17 residues. Trimming removed 5 bases from V and 6 bases from J, with 26 bases in between. In nucleotides, the CDR3 is TGTGCCAGTAGTTCCCAATACACGTCCCGCGCCAGGGGCGAGCAGTACTTC. Translating it yields CASSSQYTSRARGEQYF.

V is TRBV27 and J is TRBJ2-1; 12 bases map to TRBD2. Trimming at V came to 6 bases and at J to 8 bases, leaving 14 bases not matched to a gene. Germline V gene sequence: CDR1 MNHEY, CDR2 SMNVEV (reference sequence). The CDR3 has 17 amino acids. The CDR3 spells CASSPLAGLAGIDEQFF. In DNA, the CDR3 is TGTGCCAGCAGCCCACTGGCTGGACTAGCGGGAATCGATGAGCAGTTCTTC.

This rearrangement joins TRBV6-5 to TRBJ1-3; the D gene is possibly TRBD1 (6 bases). This CDR3 is built from 15 residues. Germline V gives CDR1 MNHEY, CDR2 SVGAGI. V lost 2 bases and J lost 2, with 10 bases in between. CDR3 nucleotide sequence: TGTGCCAGCAGTTACGTTACAGGGACTGGAAACACCATATATTTT. Protein: CASSYVTGTGNTIYF.

The rearrangement uses TRBV5-1 and TRBJ2-7, with D perhaps matching TRBD1 (5 bases). V was pared by 4 bases and J by 0 bases, with 8 bases between. Germline lookup yields CDR1 SGHRS and CDR2 YFSETQ. This CDR3 is 13 amino acids long. CDR3 loop: CASSTDTSYEQYF. In DNA, the CDR3 is TGCGCCAGCAGCACGGACACCTCCTACGAGCAGTACTTC.

The V call is TRBV10-3, the J call TRBJ1-4, with D possibly TRBD1 on 5 matching bases. The CDR3 sequence is 15 residues long. Germline V gives CDR1 ENHRY, CDR2 SYGVKD. V was trimmed by 2 bases and J by 7 bases, leaving 14 bases between them. This CDR3 reads CAISEHLGEGEKLFF. The CDR3 DNA follows: TGTGCCATCAGTGAGCATTTGGGGGAGGGTGAAAAACTGTTTTTT.

The chain has TRBV2 and TRBJ1-1, with D possibly matching TRBD1 (5 bases). This CDR3 has 13 amino acids. CDR1 SNHLY and CDR2 FYNNEI come from the germline V gene. V was clipped by 10 bases and J by 0 bases, with 12 bases between them. CDR3 sequence reads: CATWGDMNTEAFF. For the CDR3, the DNA is TGTGCCACCTGGGGGGATATGAACACTGAAGCTTTCTTT.